This is a list of T cell receptor beta chains from one sample in a study of blood T cell repertoires in COVID-19. The table came from immunoSEQ multiplex PCR; TCRdb's copy has only in-frame clones and leaves some out. The sample consists of 250,000 to 350,000 clones, nearly 90% of them appearing once. The sequencing sample was made of PBMCs or T cells enriched from blood (not recorded which). The receptors derive from a young woman with acute COVID-19. CDR3s include the opening cysteine and the closing phenylalanine or tryptophan. D genes are given only for firm matches. The size entry is marked missing in some rows and otherwise reads once, few, many or a size class.

D gene	clone size	CDR3 length	V gene	J gene	CDR3 DNA	CDR3 protein
.	.	14	TRBV18	TRBJ1-1	TGTGCCAGCTCACCTCGGGAGTCGGGCACTGAAGCTTTCTTT	CASSPRESGTEAFF
TRBD1	few	14	TRBV28	TRBJ1-4	TGTGCCAGCAGTACCGGGACAGTGCGAGAAAAACTGTTTTTT	CASSTGTVREKLFF
TRBD1	once	13	TRBV19	TRBJ2-5	TGTGCCAGTAGTATGACAGGGAAGGAGACCCAGTACTTC	CASSMTGKETQYF
.	.	12	TRBV28	TRBJ1-2	TGTGCCAGCGACGGGGGGAGCTATGGCTACACCTTC	CASDGGSYGYTF
.	.	14	TRBV5-4	TRBJ2-5	TGTGCCAGCAGCCGAGGGGGGGAACAAGAGACCCAGTACTTC	CASSRGGEQETQYF
TRBD2	.	16	TRBV6-1	TRBJ2-1	TGTGCCAGCAGTGACGGAGCGGGAGGTGACTACAATGAGCAGTTCTTC	CASSDGAGGDYNEQFF
.	.	15	TRBV3-1/TRBV3-2	TRBJ2-7	TGTGCCAGCAGCCAAACTAACACTCCTTTTTACGAGCAGTACTTC	CASSQTNTPFYEQYF
.	.	21	TRBV28	TRBJ2-1	TGTGCCAGCAGTTTCCCTACAGGGAAGAGTCTGGGGCTAGCGGTTAACAATGAGCAGTTCTTC	CASSFPTGKSLGLAVNNEQFF
.	.	14	TRBV10-3	TRBJ2-1	TGTGCCACGAGCGCCAGCGGAGCTGACAATGAGCAGTTCTTC	CATSASGADNEQFF
TRBD2	once	14	TRBV7-2	TRBJ2-1	TGTGCCAGCAGCTTAGCGCGGGAGAGGAATGAGCAGTTCTTC	CASSLARERNEQFF
.	.	16	TRBV6-1	TRBJ1-2	TGTGCCAGCAGTGAAGTAATCGTCAGGGTGAAGGATGGCTACACCTTC	CASSEVIVRVKDGYTF
.	.	14	TRBV9	TRBJ1-1	TGTGCCAGCAGCCCAGAGGGGGGGTACACTGAAGCTTTCTTT	CASSPEGGYTEAFF
TRBD2	.	17	TRBV11-3	TRBJ2-1	TGTGCCAGCAGCCGGGGACTAGCGGGAGTGTCCTACAATGAGCAGTTCTTC	CASSRGLAGVSYNEQFF
.	.	14	TRBV7-9	TRBJ1-4	TGTGCCAGTCGGGACACTGCAACTAATGAAAAACTGTTTTTT	CASRDTATNEKLFF
TRBD1	.	16	TRBV6-5	TRBJ2-3	TGTGCCAGCAGTTCTGGGACAGGGTCGAGCACAGATACGCAGTATTTT	CASSSGTGSSTDTQYF
.	once	15	TRBV6-5	TRBJ1-5	TGTGCCAGCAGTAGCGGGCGTTTGGGCAATCAGCCCCAGCATTTT	CASSSGRLGNQPQHF
TRBD2	few	17	TRBV10-3	TRBJ2-2	TGTGCCTCCAAAGCCCAGACTAGCGGGAGCTTGACCGGGGAGCTGTTTTTT	CASKAQTSGSLTGELFF
TRBD1	.	15	TRBV19	TRBJ2-7	TGTGCCAGTAGTATTTCGGGGACAGGCCGCTACGAGCAGTACTTC	CASSISGTGRYEQYF
TRBD1	once	19	TRBV7-8	TRBJ1-5	TGTGCCAGCAGCGCCACCACAGGGGGACTCCTCTATAGCAATCAGCCCCAGCATTTT	CASSATTGGLLYSNQPQHF
.	.	16	TRBV7-8	TRBJ2-1	TGTGCCAGCAGCTATCCTAGCGCCAGGACCTACAATGAGCAGTTCTTC	CASSYPSARTYNEQFF
.	.	13	TRBV10-3	TRBJ1-2	TGTGCCATCAGTGAGGTGGCTGGAGGGGGCTACACCTTC	CAISEVAGGGYTF
TRBD1	.	16	TRBV6-1	TRBJ1-6	TGTGCCAGCAGTGAAGACCGAGACAGGGCCCTGAGATCCCTCCACTTT	CASSEDRDRALRSLHF
.	.	15	TRBV5-1	TRBJ2-5	TGCGCCAGCAGCTTGCTCGGTGAGGCGAGCGAGACCCAGTACTTC	CASSLLGEASETQYF
TRBD1	.	16	TRBV9	TRBJ2-7	TGTGCCAGCAGCGTAACCCCCGGGACAGGATCCTACGAGCAGTACTTC	CASSVTPGTGSYEQYF
.	.	15	TRBV18	TRBJ2-5	TGTGCCAGCTCACCACCGAACGGGGTCCAAGAGACCCAGTACTTC	CASSPPNGVQETQYF
TRBD1	.	15	TRBV27	TRBJ1-2	TGTGCCAGCAGTTTGGCCGGGACAGGGGGCTATGGCTACACCTTC	CASSLAGTGGYGYTF
.	once	12	TRBV6-5	TRBJ1-5	TGTGCCAGCAGGCGGGGAGATCAGCCCCAGCATTTT	CASRRGDQPQHF